The 17 T cell receptor beta chains presented below share a single source sample, sequenced in a study of early T cells in non-severe SARS-CoV-2 infection. TCRdb passed the 5' RACE reads through MiXCR, listing each CDR3 protein once. Of about 60,000 distinct CDR3 sequences in the sample, 10% to 15% were seen once. Sequences were obtained from whole blood. These receptors were collected from an adult who was a healthcare worker with PCR-confirmed SARS-CoV-2 infection or an uninfected control (not recorded which).

This clonotype was found a few times. The chain's CDR3 is CASSPEQSYEQYF. CDR3 coding DNA: TGTGCCAGCTCACCAGAACAGTCCTACGAGCAGTACTTC. J is TRBJ2-7 and V is TRBV18, with D hard to call. This CDR3 spans 13 amino acids. V was cut by 2 bases and J by 1 base, with 6 bases left in between. Germline lookup yields CDR1 KGHSH and CDR2 LQKENI.

This clonotype appeared many times. The chain carries TRBV2 and TRBJ1-4; D possibly corresponds to TRBD1 (6 bases). Germline loops: CDR1 SNHLY, CDR2 FYNNEI. Deletions cut 6 bases from V and 7 bases from J, with 15 bases between. The CDR3 sequence is 14 residues long. The CDR3 is CASRVDSNTEKLFF. CDR3 nucleotides: TGTGCCAGCAGGGTGGACAGCAACACTGAAAAACTGTTTTTT.

The rearrangement joins TRBV6-1 to TRBJ2-1; TRBD2 matches at 12 bases. The V segment lost 5 bases and the J segment 4 bases; nucleotides outside the gene matches: 6. Germline CDR1 and CDR2: MNHNS and SASEGT. CDR3 size: 16 residues. CDR3 DNA: TGTGCCAGCAGTAGTCGCCTAGCGGGGGGGTACAATGAGCAGTTCTTC. Amino acids: CASSSRLAGGYNEQFF.

This clonotype came up many times. The rearrangement links TRBV7-9 to TRBJ2-1; D may match TRBD1 or TRBD2 (5 bases each). V shed 4 bases and J shed 5 bases, with 18 bases lying between them. CDR3 length: 16 amino acids. Germline V gene data show CDR1 as SEHNR and CDR2 as FQNEAQ (reference sequence). The CDR3 coding sequence is TGTGCCAGCAGCTCGGGACCCTCAAGGAATAACAATGAGCAGTTCTTC. Its protein product is CASSSGPSRNNNEQFF.

The rearrangement joins TRBV28 to TRBJ2-2, with 7 bases fitting TRBD1. This CDR3 region has 15 residues. Germline V gene lookup returns CDR1 MDHEN and CDR2 SYDVKM. Trimming took 1 base from V and 4 from J; bases not matched to a gene: 3. The CDR3 nucleotides read TGTGCCAGCAGTTTATACAGGGGTAGCACCGGGGAGCTGTTTTTT. Protein product: CASSLYRGSTGELFF.

The chain couples TRBV7-9 to TRBJ2-7; D remains ambiguous. Trimming removed 1 base at V and 2 bases at J, with 3 bases between. The CDR3 is 12 amino acids. Germline CDR1 reads SEHNR; CDR2 reads FQNEAQ (reference sequence). CDR3 sequence: CASSLEPYEQYF. The CDR3 nucleotides read TGTGCCAGCAGCTTAGAGCCCTACGAGCAGTACTTC.

This clonotype was observed many times. The V and J genes are TRBV3-1 and TRBJ2-5; D gene unclear. The germline V and J ends were trimmed by 0 bases and 2 bases, with 7 bases remaining between them. The CDR3 extends over 14 amino acids. The germline gives CDR1 LGHDT, CDR2 YNNKEL (reference sequence). CDR3 in amino acids: CASSQEGIQETQYF. CDR3 nucleotides: TGTGCCAGCAGCCAAGAAGGGATACAAGAGACCCAGTACTTC.

This clonotype has just a few counts. The chain uses TRBV29-1 and TRBJ1-2, with no clear D. CDR3 length: 12 residues. Germline-derived CDR1 and CDR2 are SQVTM and ANQGSEA. V was pared by 0 bases and J by 11 bases, with 13 bases between. DNA for the CDR3: TGCAGCGTTGAAGAAGTGAGGTTTACATACACCTTC. It is translated as CSVEEVRFTYTF.

The chain links TRBV29-1 to TRBJ2-3; D not certain. Looked up from germline, CDR1 is SQVTM and CDR2 is ANQGSEA. V was clipped by 4 bases and J by 2 bases, with 13 bases between them. The CDR3 loop spans 14 amino acids. The CDR3 DNA is TGCAGCGTTGCCCTTTATCAGCCCACAGATACGCAGTATTTT. This encodes CSVALYQPTDTQYF.

The rearrangement joins TRBV4-2 to TRBJ2-4; 7 positions agree with TRBD2. CDR1 is LGHNA, CDR2 YNFKEQ, per germline. The CDR3 runs 16 residues. Trimming at V came to 1 base and at J to 3 bases, leaving 6 bases not matched to a gene. CDR3 DNA: TGTGCCAGCAGCCAAGGCGGGGGAGTGGGCAAAAACATTCAGTACTTC. Translation gives CASSQGGGVGKNIQYF.

This clonotype appeared a few times. V and J are TRBV19 and TRBJ1-6, with 7 bases lining up with TRBD1. Germline V gene sequence: CDR1 LNHDA, CDR2 SQIVND (reference sequence). V gave up 4 bases and J gave up 8 bases; unmatched junction bases: 8. CDR3 length: 15 amino acids. The CDR3 reads CASSTTGTAHSPLHF. CDR3 nucleotide sequence: TGTGCCAGTAGTACCACCGGGACAGCGCATTCACCCCTCCACTTT.

This clonotype turned up a few times. The chain couples TRBV7-2 to TRBJ2-1; TRBD1 might be the D (5 bases). Germline loops: CDR1 SGHTA, CDR2 FQGNSA. The CDR3 has 14 amino acids. Trimming took 3 bases from V and 8 from J, leaving 14 bases between them. The CDR3 loop is CASSFQGSTDEQFF. The CDR3 DNA follows: TGTGCCAGCAGCTTTCAGGGTTCTACGGATGAGCAGTTCTTC.

Turning to this clonotype: A much larger clone sits a single nucleotide away, making a read error possible. The rearrangement joins TRBV7-9 to TRBJ1-1; D is unresolved. Between the trimmed V and J ends, which lost 3 bases and 2 bases, there was a span of 7 bases. Germline-derived CDR1 and CDR2 are SEHNR and FQNEAQ (reference sequence). CDR3 length equals 13 residues. CDR3 in DNA: TGTGCCAGCAGCTTCTACAGAAACACTGAAGCTTTCTTT. Translated: CASSFYRNTEAFF. The full variable domain, its missing parts supplied by reference TRBV7-9 and TRBJ1-1, is DTGVSQNPRHKITKRGQNVTFRCDPISEHNRLYWYRQTLGQGPEFLTYFQNEAQLEKSRLLSDRFSAERPKGSFSTLEIQRTEQGDSAMYLCASSFYRNTEAFFGQGTRLTVV.

V and J are TRBV7-6 and TRBJ2-5; no clear D. Looked up from germline, CDR1 is SGHVS and CDR2 is FNYEAQ. The ends were cut back, 5 bases at V and 2 bases at J, with 9 bases in the middle. The CDR3 consists of 13 residues. CDR3 protein: CASSRRVQETQYF. The CDR3 bases are TGTGCCAGCAGCCGCCGCGTTCAAGAGACCCAGTACTTC.

The V gene is TRBV27, the J gene TRBJ1-5, with a weak D call TRBD1 (5 bases). V lost 6 bases and J lost 9, with 15 bases in between. The CDR3 sequence is 13 residues long. Per the germline V gene, CDR1 is MNHEY and CDR2 is SMNVEV (reference sequence). CDR3 sequence (DNA): TGTGCCAGCAGCGCAGTAGGGACGTCGCCCCAGCATTTT. Its translation: CASSAVGTSPQHF.

Many counts were recorded for this clonotype. The chain joins TRBV29-1 to TRBJ2-1; D unresolved. Trimming removed 2 bases at V and 5 bases at J, with 1 base between. Germline V gives CDR1 SQVTM, CDR2 ANQGSEA. The CDR3 length is 10 residues. CDR3 DNA: TGCAGCGTTGAACACAATGAGCAGTTCTTC. Translating gives CSVEHNEQFF.

This clonotype came up a few times. The rearrangement links TRBV6-1 to TRBJ1-2; no clear D. The CDR3 loop spans 12 amino acids. Trimming removed 6 bases from V and 4 bases from J, with 9 bases in between. CDR1 is MNHNS and CDR2 is SASEGT in the germline V gene. The CDR3 region has the DNA TGTGCCAGCAGGAAAGACGGCTATGGCTACACCTTC. Its protein product is CASRKDGYGYTF.